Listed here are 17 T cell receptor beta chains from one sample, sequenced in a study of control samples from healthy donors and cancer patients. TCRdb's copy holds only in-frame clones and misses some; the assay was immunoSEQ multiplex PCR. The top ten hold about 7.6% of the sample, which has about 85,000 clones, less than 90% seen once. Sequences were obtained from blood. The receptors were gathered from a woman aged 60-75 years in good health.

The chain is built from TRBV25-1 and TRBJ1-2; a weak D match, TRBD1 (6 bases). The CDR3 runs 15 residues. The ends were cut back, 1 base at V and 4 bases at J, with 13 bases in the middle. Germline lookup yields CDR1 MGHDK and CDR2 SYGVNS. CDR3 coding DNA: TGTGCCAGCAGTGAATTGGGGGACATGGCCTATGGCTACACCTTC. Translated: CASSELGDMAYGYTF.

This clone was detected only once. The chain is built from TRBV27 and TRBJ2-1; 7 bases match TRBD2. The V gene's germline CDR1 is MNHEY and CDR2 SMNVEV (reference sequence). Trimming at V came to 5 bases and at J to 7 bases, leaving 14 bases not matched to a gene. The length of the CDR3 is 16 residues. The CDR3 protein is CASSPAWTSRKNEQFF. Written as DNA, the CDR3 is TGTGCCAGCAGTCCCGCCTGGACTAGTCGTAAAAATGAGCAGTTCTTC.

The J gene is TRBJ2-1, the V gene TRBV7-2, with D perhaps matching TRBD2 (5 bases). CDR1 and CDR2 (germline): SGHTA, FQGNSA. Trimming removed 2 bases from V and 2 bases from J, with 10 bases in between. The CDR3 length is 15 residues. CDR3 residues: CASSLMSGPYNEQFF. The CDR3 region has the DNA TGTGCCAGCAGCTTAATGAGCGGACCCTACAATGAGCAGTTCTTC.

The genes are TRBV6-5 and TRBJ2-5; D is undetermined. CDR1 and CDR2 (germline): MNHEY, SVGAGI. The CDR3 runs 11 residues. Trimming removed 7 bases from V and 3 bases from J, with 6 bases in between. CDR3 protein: CASTSKETQYF. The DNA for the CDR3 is TGTGCCAGCACCTCTAAAGAGACCCAGTACTTC.

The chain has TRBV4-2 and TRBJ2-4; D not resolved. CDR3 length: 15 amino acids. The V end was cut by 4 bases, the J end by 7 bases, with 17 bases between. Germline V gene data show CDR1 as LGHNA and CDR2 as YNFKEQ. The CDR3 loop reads CASSPTFGSSNIQYF. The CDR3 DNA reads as TGTGCCAGCAGCCCTACTTTCGGGTCGTCCAACATTCAGTACTTC.

CDR3 loop: CASSSSGLGDTQYF. As DNA, the CDR3 is TGTGCCAGCAGCTCCTCGGGACTAGGGGATACGCAGTATTTT. V usage is TRBV7-6 and J usage is TRBJ2-3, with 8 bases fitting TRBD2. The CDR3 consists of 14 residues. After removal of 4 bases from V and 6 bases from J, the junction contained 6 bases not matched to a gene. The V gene's germline CDR1 is SGHVS and CDR2 FNYEAQ.

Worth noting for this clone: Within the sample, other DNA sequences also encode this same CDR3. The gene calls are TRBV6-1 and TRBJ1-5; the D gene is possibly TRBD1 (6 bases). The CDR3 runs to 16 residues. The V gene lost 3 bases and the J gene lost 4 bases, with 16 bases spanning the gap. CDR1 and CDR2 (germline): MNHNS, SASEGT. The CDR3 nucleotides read TGTGCCAGCAGTGAGATCCCGGGGGGCGCGAATCAGCCCCAGCATTTT. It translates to CASSEIPGGANQPQHF.

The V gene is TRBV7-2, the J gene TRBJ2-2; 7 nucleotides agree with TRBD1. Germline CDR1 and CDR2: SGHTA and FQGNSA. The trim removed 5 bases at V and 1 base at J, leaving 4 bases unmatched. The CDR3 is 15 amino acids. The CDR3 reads CASSLRDRNTGELFF. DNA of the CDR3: TGTGCCAGCAGCCTTCGGGACAGGAACACCGGGGAGCTGTTTTTT.

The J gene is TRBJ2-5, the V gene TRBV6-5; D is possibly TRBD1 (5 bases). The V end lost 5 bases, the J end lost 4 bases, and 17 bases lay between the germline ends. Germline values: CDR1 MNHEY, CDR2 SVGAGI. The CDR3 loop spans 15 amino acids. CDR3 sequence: CASSLDSLVLETQYF. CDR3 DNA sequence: TGTGCCAGCAGTCTAGACAGCCTAGTGCTAGAGACCCAGTACTTC.

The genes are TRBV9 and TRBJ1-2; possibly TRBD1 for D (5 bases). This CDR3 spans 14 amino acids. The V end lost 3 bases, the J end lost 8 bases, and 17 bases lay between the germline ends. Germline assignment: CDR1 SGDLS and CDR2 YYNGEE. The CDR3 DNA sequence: TGTGCCAGCAGCGCCAGACGGGGGAACGGCGGCTACACCTTC. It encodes CASSARRGNGGYTF. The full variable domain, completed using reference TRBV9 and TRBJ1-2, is DSGVTQTPKHLITATGQRVTLRCSPRSGDLSVYWYQQSLDQGLQFLIQYYNGEERAKGNILERFSAQQFPDLHSELNLSSLELGDSALYFCASSARRGNGGYTFGSGTRLTVV.

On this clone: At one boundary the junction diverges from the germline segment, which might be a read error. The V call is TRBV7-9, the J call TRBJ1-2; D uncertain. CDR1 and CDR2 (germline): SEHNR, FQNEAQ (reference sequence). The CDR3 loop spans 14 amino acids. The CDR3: CASSLVGRNYGYAF. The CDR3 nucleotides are TGTGCCAGCAGCTTAGTCGGTCGAAACTATGGCTACGCCTTC.

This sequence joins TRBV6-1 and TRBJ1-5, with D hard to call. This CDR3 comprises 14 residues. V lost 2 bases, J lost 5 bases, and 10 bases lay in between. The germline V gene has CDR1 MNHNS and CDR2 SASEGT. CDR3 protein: CASSERAGHQPQHF. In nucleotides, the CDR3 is TGTGCCAGCAGTGAAAGGGCAGGTCATCAGCCCCAGCATTTT.

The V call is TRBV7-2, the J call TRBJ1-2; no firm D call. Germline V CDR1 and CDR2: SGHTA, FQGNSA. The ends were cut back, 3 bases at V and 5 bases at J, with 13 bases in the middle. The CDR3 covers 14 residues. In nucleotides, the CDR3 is TGTGCCAGCAGCTTGACGGGCGGTCGGTATGGCTACACCTTC. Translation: CASSLTGGRYGYTF.

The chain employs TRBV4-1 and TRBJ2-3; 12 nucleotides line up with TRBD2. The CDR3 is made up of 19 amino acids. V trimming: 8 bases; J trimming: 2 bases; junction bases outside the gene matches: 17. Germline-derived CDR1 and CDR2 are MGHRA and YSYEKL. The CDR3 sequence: CASPRSGGLAGGPTDTQYF. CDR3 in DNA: TGCGCCAGCCCACGGTCAGGGGGCCTAGCGGGAGGGCCCACAGATACGCAGTATTTT.

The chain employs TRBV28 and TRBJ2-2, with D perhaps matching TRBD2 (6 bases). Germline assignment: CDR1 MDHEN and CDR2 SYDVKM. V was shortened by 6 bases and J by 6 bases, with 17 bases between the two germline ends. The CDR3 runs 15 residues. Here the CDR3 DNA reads TGTGCCAGCAGGTGGGGTAGCGGAAAACCCGGGGAGCTGTTTTTT. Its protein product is CASRWGSGKPGELFF.

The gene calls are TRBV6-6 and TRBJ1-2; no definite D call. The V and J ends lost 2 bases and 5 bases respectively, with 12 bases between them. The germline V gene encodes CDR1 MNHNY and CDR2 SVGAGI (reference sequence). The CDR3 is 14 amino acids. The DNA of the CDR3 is TGTGCCAGCAGTTACGGCAGTCCCCCTTATGGCTACACCTTC. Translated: CASSYGSPPYGYTF.

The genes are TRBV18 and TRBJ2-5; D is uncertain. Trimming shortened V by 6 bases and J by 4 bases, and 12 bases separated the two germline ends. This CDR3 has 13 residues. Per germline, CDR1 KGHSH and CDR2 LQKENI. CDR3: CASSPSSRETQYF. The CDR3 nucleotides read TGTGCCAGCTCGCCCTCCTCCCGAGAGACCCAGTACTTC.